Sequencing of this TCR beta chain was carried out in a study of blood T cell repertoires in COVID-19. Turning to the study itself: Sites across the United States, Italy and Spain contributed samples from acute and convalescent COVID-19.

As handled by the study authors: Estimated nucleated cell counts came from reference gene primer amplification. Data came from immunoSEQ multiplex PCR; TCRdb stores just in-frame clones and leaves some out. From that table come the V and J calls and clone size; the DNA was used to work out D and trimming. The data show some 80,000 clones, 86% seen once. The CDR3 extends over 14 amino acids. CDR1 is SGHRS, CDR2 YFSETQ, per germline. Trimming cost V 2 bases and J 3 bases, with 8 bases left between them. V gene TRBV5-1 combines with J gene TRBJ1-4, with D possibly TRBD1 on 5 matching bases. Sample: peripheral blood. The receptor's source is a woman of 80 years or more in a cohort sampled during active or convalescent COVID-19. The CDR3 sequence is CASSFGGSNEKLFF. The CDR3 nucleotides read TGCGCCAGCAGCTTCGGGGGGTCTAATGAAAAACTGTTTTTT.